The 2 T cell receptor beta chains presented below share a single source sample, sequenced in a study of Ad26.COV2.S vaccination and SARS-CoV-2 variants. TCRdb keeps only in-frame clones here, not all; method: immunoSEQ multiplex PCR. Of 430,000 or so clones in the sample, about 88% were seen once. The treatment denotes: 15 to 20 received Ad26.COV2.S at low or high dose, single or two shots; roughly five received placebo; per-sample allocation not given. The samples date from day 63 after the first vaccine or placebo injection. This specimen consisted of peripheral blood, obtained in a trial of Ad26.COV2.S vaccine versus placebo. The receptors were sampled from a person aged 18 to 59 who received the Ad26.COV2.S COVID-19 vaccine or a placebo.

This clone was seen more than once but under ten times. The V call is TRBV6-2 or TRBV6-3, the J call TRBJ2-7, with 10 positions matching TRBD1. This CDR3 has 15 residues. In germline, CDR1 is MNHEY, CDR2 SVGEGT. The trim removed 0 bases at V and 3 bases at J, leaving 2 bases unmatched. The CDR3 nucleotides read TGTGCCAGCAGTTACTCCCGGGACAGGGGCTACGAGCAGTACGTC. Translating gives CASSYSRDRGYEQYV.

Of note for this clone: Distinct nucleotide sequences in the sample also encode this CDR3. The chain combines TRBV5-1 with TRBJ2-7; D gene ambiguous. Germline V lookup: CDR1 SGHRS, CDR2 YFSETQ. V was cut by 0 bases and J by 2 bases, with 3 bases left in between. This CDR3 has 12 amino acids. The CDR3 region is CASSLEPYEQYF. Here the CDR3 DNA reads TGCGCCAGCAGCTTGGAGCCCTACGAGCAGTACTTC.